The clone carrying this T cell receptor beta chain was observed a few times. This specimen comes from a study of identical twins. TCRdb processed the 5' RACE reads anew with MiXCR; each CDR3 protein has one entry. Among 200,000 to 250,000 distinct CDR3 sequences, more than 9% were seen once, and the ten largest hold 10%. The germline CDR1 and CDR2 sequences are SQVTM and ANQGSEA. Trimming took off 7 bases at V and 1 base at J, with 6 bases between the two ends. CDR3 size: 11 residues. The TCR sequence derives from a man aged 50 or older in good health. The sample consisted of memory T cells sorted from blood. V gene TRBV29-1 combines with J gene TRBJ2-3; D gene unclear. CDR3 in DNA: TGCAGCGGTTCGGGCACAGATACGCAGTATTTT. Protein: CSGSGTDTQYF.